Listed here are 30 T cell receptor beta chains from one sample, sequenced in a study of blood T cell repertoires in COVID-19. Libraries were prepared by immunoSEQ multiplex PCR; TCRdb keeps only in-frame clonotypes and omits some of them. The sample consists of more than 250,000 clones, 92% of them appearing once. The source material was PBMCs or T cells enriched from blood (not recorded which). These receptors were obtained from a woman between 25 and 40 years old who had recovered from COVID-19.

The V call is TRBV6-5, the J call TRBJ2-7, with D possibly matching TRBD1 (5 bases). Trimming took off 6 bases at V and 7 bases at J, with 19 bases between the two ends. Germline V gives CDR1 MNHEY, CDR2 SVGAGI. The CDR3 spans 14 residues. The DNA of the CDR3 is TGTGCCAGCAGGCCCAGTGGCAGGGCGCAAGAGCAGTACTTC. Encoded protein: CASRPSGRAQEQYF.

The chain couples TRBV28 to TRBJ2-6, with D possibly TRBD1 on 6 matching bases. Germline V lookup: CDR1 MDHEN, CDR2 SYDVKM. The CDR3 consists of 17 residues. Written as DNA, the CDR3 is TGTGCTACATGGACCGGACAGACCGGATCTGGGGCCAACGTCCTGACTTTC. It encodes CATWTGQTGSGANVLTF.

This clone was detected a few times. The CDR3 loop is CASRTGSYEQYF. For the CDR3, the DNA is TGTGCCAGCAGGACAGGCTCCTACGAGCAGTACTTC. The genes are TRBV7-9 and TRBJ2-7; a weak D match, TRBD1 (6 bases). V gave up 6 bases and J gave up 0 bases, with 6 bases separating them. The germline V gene has CDR1 SEHNR and CDR2 FQNEAQ (reference sequence). The CDR3 loop spans 12 amino acids.

This chain joins TRBV4-3 and TRBJ1-2; D remains unclear. CDR1 LGHNA and CDR2 YSLEER come from the germline V gene. V lost 0 bases, J lost 4 bases, and 15 bases lay in between. The CDR3 totals 16 residues. The CDR3 reads CASSQELLQVGYGYTF. CDR3 in DNA: TGCGCCAGCAGCCAAGAGTTACTGCAGGTTGGCTATGGCTACACCTTC.

This chain links TRBV10-1 with TRBJ1-5; the D is unclear. The germline V gene encodes CDR1 WNHNN and CDR2 SYGVQD (reference sequence). V was shortened by 6 bases and J by 10 bases, with 16 bases between the two germline ends. The CDR3 length is 13 residues. As DNA, the CDR3 is TGCGCCAGCAGAAGCGGGCTTCAATCCCCCCAGCATTTT. Encoded protein: CASRSGLQSPQHF.

The rearrangement links TRBV28 to TRBJ1-2; D possibly corresponds to TRBD1 (6 bases). The V end was cut by 5 bases, the J end by 4 bases, with 17 bases between. This CDR3 contains 15 residues. The germline V gene has CDR1 MDHEN and CDR2 SYDVKM. CDR3 DNA: TGTGCCAGCAGTGAGCAACAGGGTTTAGGCTATGGCTACACCTTC. Its protein is CASSEQQGLGYGYTF.

The V call is TRBV6-2 or TRBV6-3, the J call TRBJ2-2; D is unresolved. Trimming left V 6 bases short and J 4 bases short, with 12 bases between. This CDR3 region has 14 residues. The germline gives CDR1 MNHEY, CDR2 SVGEGT. CDR3 sequence (DNA): TGTGCCAGCAGCCCCCTAGACCCCACCGGGGAGCTGTTTTTT. Translated: CASSPLDPTGELFF.

This clone showed up just once. The chain has TRBV24-1 and TRBJ2-1; possibly TRBD1 for D (5 bases). The V and J ends lost 7 bases and 4 bases respectively, with 10 bases between them. The V gene's germline CDR1 is KGHDR and CDR2 SFDVKD. CDR3 size: 13 residues. This CDR3 reads CATRDDSYNEQFF. CDR3 in DNA: TGTGCCACCAGGGACGACAGTTACAATGAGCAGTTCTTC.

The chain couples TRBV28 to TRBJ2-3; TRBD2 matches at 7 bases. Germline assignment: CDR1 MDHEN and CDR2 SYDVKM. Unmatched junction bases numbered 8, after V lost 7 bases and J lost 1 base. This CDR3 spans 15 amino acids. The CDR3 region has the DNA TGTGCCAGCAACCAAGCGGCGGGGGGCACAGATACGCAGTATTTT. Translated: CASNQAAGGTDTQYF.

This chain joins TRBV5-1 and TRBJ2-5, with 13 bases matching TRBD2. V dropped 7 bases and J dropped 5; count of bases not matched to a gene: 17. Germline V gene sequence: CDR1 SGHRS, CDR2 YFSETQ. The length of the CDR3 is 18 residues. CDR3 in amino acids: CASRLLLAGGPLGETQYF. CDR3 DNA sequence: TGCGCCAGCCGACTCCTACTAGCGGGAGGGCCGTTAGGGGAGACCCAGTACTTC.

This clone was recorded only once. The V call is TRBV28, the J call TRBJ1-2; the match to TRBD1 covers 9 bases. Germline V gene data show CDR1 as MDHEN and CDR2 as SYDVKM. The trim removed 6 bases at V and 5 bases at J, leaving 10 bases unmatched. This CDR3 comprises 15 residues. DNA for the CDR3: TGTGCCAGCAGCCCCCCTACAGGGGGCTATTATGGCTACACCTTC. This gives the protein CASSPPTGGYYGYTF.

The chain recombines TRBV4-3 with TRBJ2-7, with D possibly being TRBD2 (5 bases). CDR1 and CDR2 (germline): LGHNA, YSLEER. Trimming left V 4 bases short and J 9 bases short, with 19 bases between. This CDR3 contains 14 residues. CDR3 nucleotides: TGCGCCAGCAGCCCCGGACTGGGTGGGGTGTCGCAGTACTTC. This sequence encodes CASSPGLGGVSQYF.

This chain links TRBV11-2 with TRBJ2-5, with TRBD2 matching 10 bases. Germline-derived CDR1 and CDR2 are SGHAT and FQNNGV. With V trimmed by 9 bases and J by 10 bases, 5 bases remained unmatched. CDR3 length: 11 residues. The CDR3 sequence: CASKLAGLQYF. Written as DNA, the CDR3 is TGTGCCAGTAAACTAGCGGGGCTCCAGTACTTC. The whole variable domain, remainder taken from reference TRBV11-2 and TRBJ2-5, is EAGVAQSPRYKIIEKRQSVAFWCNPISGHATLYWYQQILGQGPKLLIQFQNNGVVDDSQLPKDRFSAERLKGVDSTLKIQPAKLEDSAVYLCASKLAGLQYFGPGTRLLVL.

The J gene is TRBJ1-1, the V gene TRBV10-3; 8 bases fit TRBD1. The CDR3 is 15 amino acids. The germline V gene has CDR1 ENHRY and CDR2 SYGVKD. Unmatched junction bases numbered 8, after V lost 8 bases and J lost 0 bases. The CDR3 DNA is TGTGCCATCCGGGACGACAGGGGACTGAACACTGAAGCTTTCTTT. It codes for CAIRDDRGLNTEAFF.

The rearrangement links TRBV6-5 to TRBJ2-7; TRBD1 matches at 10 bases. Germline-derived CDR1 and CDR2 are MNHEY and SVGAGI. The CDR3 runs to 15 residues. J gave up 3 bases and V 6 bases, and 8 bases lay outside the gene matches. The chain's CDR3 is CASRSGTGVGYEQYF. CDR3 nucleotide sequence: TGTGCCAGCAGATCCGGGACAGGGGTTGGCTACGAGCAGTACTTC.

V gene TRBV5-6 combines with J gene TRBJ2-1, with D perhaps matching TRBD2 (5 bases). CDR3 length equals 14 residues. V gave up 5 bases and J gave up 5 bases, with 14 bases separating them. Germline CDR1 SGHDT, CDR2 YYEEEE. CDR3 in amino acids: CASSYSGNHNEQFF. For the CDR3, the DNA is TGTGCCAGCAGTTATTCCGGGAACCACAATGAGCAGTTCTTC.

The CDR3: CASSQMGGDSPLHF. As DNA, the CDR3 is TGCGCCAGCAGTCAGATGGGGGGTGATTCACCCCTCCACTTT. The V call is TRBV5-1, the J call TRBJ1-6; D may be TRBD1 (5 bases). Looked up from germline, CDR1 is SGHRS and CDR2 is YFSETQ. The CDR3 loop spans 14 amino acids. V lost 5 bases, J lost 8 bases, and 14 bases lay in between.

The gene calls are TRBV13 and TRBJ1-1; unclear D gene. Looked up from germline, CDR1 is PRHDT and CDR2 is FYEKMQ (reference sequence). The CDR3 totals 13 residues. V was clipped by 0 bases and J by 1 base, with 3 bases between them. For the CDR3, the DNA is TGTGCCAGCAGCTTAGGACAGAACACTGAAGCTTTCTTT. It is translated as CASSLGQNTEAFF.

The gene calls are TRBV19 and TRBJ1-5, with 8 bases aligning to TRBD1. The CDR3 runs to 14 residues. V lost 4 bases, J lost 5 bases, and 4 bases stayed unmatched. Germline lookup yields CDR1 LNHDA and CDR2 SQIVND (reference sequence). The CDR3 coding sequence is TGTGCCAGTAGTACCAGGGGGCAGGATCAGCCCCAGCATTTT. The encoded protein is CASSTRGQDQPQHF.

The chain has TRBV14 and TRBJ2-1; 9 bases agree with TRBD2. The germline V gene encodes CDR1 SGHDN and CDR2 FVKESK. CDR3 length: 17 residues. V shed 2 bases, J shed 5 bases, and the junction held 10 bases outside the gene matches. In nucleotides, the CDR3 is TGTGCCAGCAGCCAACGTCGTAGCGGGGGATACCACAATGAGCAGTTCTTC. Translating gives CASSQRRSGGYHNEQFF.

V and J are TRBV5-1 and TRBJ2-7; D not resolved. Trimming stripped 4 bases from V and 5 bases from J, with 16 bases between. The CDR3 is 14 amino acids. CDR1 is SGHRS, CDR2 YFSETQ, per germline. This CDR3 is CASSLGLFEDEQYF. DNA for the CDR3: TGCGCCAGCAGCCTAGGATTATTCGAGGACGAGCAGTACTTC.

V is TRBV19 and J is TRBJ1-2; unclear D gene. Germline V gives CDR1 LNHDA, CDR2 SQIVND (reference sequence). CDR3 length equals 14 residues. V was clipped by 7 bases and J by 7 bases, with 19 bases between them. CDR3 coding DNA: TGTGCCAGTAACGACCCGGGATCCCTTTCTGGCTACACCTTC. It specifies CASNDPGSLSGYTF.

This chain joins TRBV27 and TRBJ2-4, with a weak D call TRBD2 (5 bases). Between the trimmed V and J ends, which lost 2 bases and 0 bases, there was a span of 11 bases. This CDR3 contains 16 residues. The V gene's germline CDR1 is MNHEY and CDR2 SMNVEV (reference sequence). In DNA, the CDR3 is TGTGCCAGCAGTTTAGAGGTAGCGCTAGCCAAAAACATTCAGTACTTC. It is translated as CASSLEVALAKNIQYF.

This chain joins TRBV28 and TRBJ2-6; 10 bases line up with TRBD1. CDR3 length equals 18 residues. V gave up 5 bases and J gave up 2 bases; unmatched junction bases: 9. Per germline, CDR1 MDHEN and CDR2 SYDVKM. The CDR3 bases are TGTGCCAGCAGTCCCCTTCCCGGGACAGGGGCTGGGGCCAACGTCCTGACTTTC. Its protein is CASSPLPGTGAGANVLTF. Full variable domain (rest looked up from reference TRBV28 and TRBJ2-6): DVKVTQSSRYLVKRTGEKVFLECVQDMDHENMFWYRQDPGLGLRLIYFSYDVKMKEKGDIPEGYSVSREKKERFSLILESASTNQTSMYLCASSPLPGTGAGANVLTFGAGSRLTVL.

V gene TRBV6-1 combines with J gene TRBJ2-7; D possibly corresponds to TRBD1 (6 bases). V shed 2 bases and J shed 2 bases, with 7 bases lying between them. Germline lookup yields CDR1 MNHNS and CDR2 SASEGT. The CDR3 loop spans 13 amino acids. The CDR3 nucleotides are TGTGCCAGCAGTGAATACAGGGCCTACGAGCAGTACTTC. Protein product: CASSEYRAYEQYF.

This chain connects TRBV6-5 to TRBJ2-7; a weak D match, TRBD2 (5 bases). The V gene lost 2 bases and the J gene lost 0 bases, with 11 bases spanning the gap. CDR1 is MNHEY, CDR2 SVGAGI, per germline. CDR3 length: 15 amino acids. The CDR3 region has the DNA TGTGCCAGCAGTTACGCAGCGGCCAGCTCCTACGAGCAGTACTTC. Residues: CASSYAAASSYEQYF.

The V and J genes are TRBV19 and TRBJ2-1; TRBD2 matches 9 bases. In germline, CDR1 is LNHDA, CDR2 SQIVND (reference sequence). The junction had 3 bases not matched to a gene; V was cut back by 7 bases and J by 5 bases. The CDR3 length is 13 residues. The CDR3 sequence is CASTPSGDNEQFF. CDR3 coding DNA: TGTGCCAGTACTCCTAGCGGGGACAATGAGCAGTTCTTC.

The table lists this clone with a few counts. Written as DNA, the CDR3 is TGTGCCAGCAGCTTAGGACAGGGGAACACTGAAGCTTTCTTT. This codes for CASSLGQGNTEAFF. The rearrangement links TRBV7-6 to TRBJ1-1; TRBD1 aligns across 7 bases. The CDR3 totals 14 residues. The germline V gene encodes CDR1 SGHVS and CDR2 FNYEAQ. Trimming at V came to 1 base and at J to 1 base, leaving 0 bases not matched to a gene.

This clone appeared a few times. The chain joins TRBV7-2 to TRBJ1-3; 7 bases align to TRBD1. CDR1 and CDR2 from the germline V gene are SGHTA and FQGNSA. The CDR3 spans 15 residues. V was clipped by 5 bases and J by 4 bases; unmatched bases: 8. The CDR3 nucleotides are TGTGCCAGCAGCCCCCACAGGGGCCCAGGAAACACCATATATTTT. Protein: CASSPHRGPGNTIYF.

The chain joins TRBV18 to TRBJ2-3; no firm D call. V dropped 2 bases and J dropped 0 bases, with 6 bases sitting between them. CDR1 KGHSH and CDR2 LQKENI come from the germline V gene. This CDR3 contains 14 residues. The CDR3 region is CASSPTASTDTQYF. The CDR3 DNA is TGTGCCAGCTCACCAACCGCGAGCACAGATACGCAGTATTTT.